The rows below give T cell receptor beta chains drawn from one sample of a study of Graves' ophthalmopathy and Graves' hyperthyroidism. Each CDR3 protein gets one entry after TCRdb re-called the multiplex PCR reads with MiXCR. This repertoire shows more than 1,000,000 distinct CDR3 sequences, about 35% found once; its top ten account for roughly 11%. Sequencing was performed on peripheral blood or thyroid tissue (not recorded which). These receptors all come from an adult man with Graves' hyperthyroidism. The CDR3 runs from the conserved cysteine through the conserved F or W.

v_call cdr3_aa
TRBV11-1 CASSFGSMKNTEAFF
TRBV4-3 CASSQAFTGNLNQPQHF
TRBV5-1 CASSLRRKKNTEAFF
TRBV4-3 CASSQDSEDRAFF
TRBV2 CASSLAGVHEQYF
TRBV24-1 CATSEGGGQMNTEAFF
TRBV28 CASSPTGWGEQYF
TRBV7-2 CASSSSQGWGETQYF
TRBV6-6 CASNHRGGNQPQHF
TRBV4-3 CASSQDISGGNYGYTF
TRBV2 CASVARSGDQETQYF
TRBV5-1 CASSLADPRQETQYF
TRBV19 CASSSQGNSNQPQHF
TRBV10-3 CASRRPGQGVAEQYF
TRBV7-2 CASSPRVQTFSGANVLTF
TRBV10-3 CAIRGQGGETQHF
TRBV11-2 CASRRLAGETQYF
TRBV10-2 CASSEIDRGASTGELFF
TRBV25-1 CASIGRGGGLLNTEAFF
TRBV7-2 CASSLHPGQGNSSLHF
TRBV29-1 CSVERTGSGYTF
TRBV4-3 CASSQLLYGANVLTF
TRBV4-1 CASSPAGTGANVLTF
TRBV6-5 CASSLNSDRESSGANVLTF
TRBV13 CASSLSGTGGPNEKLFF
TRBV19 CASSTVEAGGANYGYTF
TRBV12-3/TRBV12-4 CASSFAGHDNSPLHF
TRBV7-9 CASSSGLAGGPNVRANVLTF
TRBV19 CASSIDGTGTRNQPQHF
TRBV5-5 CASSLLGVLAENTGELFF
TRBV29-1 CSVDGGLGEAFF
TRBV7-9 CASSADEKLFF
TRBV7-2 CASSLGRVSNQPQHF
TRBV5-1 CASSPSRDDGTDTQYF
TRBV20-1 CSARGSDPGNRPLHF
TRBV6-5 CASSWPTELNQPQHF
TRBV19 CASSIQGSNTEAFF
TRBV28 CASSLYVGTEAFF
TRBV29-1 CSVVQGAYVLTF
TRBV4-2 CASSQDVRGRLNTEAFF
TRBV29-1 CSSSGGTGSQPQHF
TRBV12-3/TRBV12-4 CASTRLGDSPGELFF
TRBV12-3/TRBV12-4 CAGSLSGANVLTF
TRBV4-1 CASRGGTPGPNYGYTF
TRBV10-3 CAISDLAGGSEQYF
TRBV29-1 CSVVETGHGSTGELFF
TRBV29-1 CSVEREGTDTQYF
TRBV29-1 CSQGGHEQYF
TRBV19 CASRQGKTQYF
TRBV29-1 CSVANRFNEKLFF
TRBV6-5 CASSPKAGQGAAYGYTF
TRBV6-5 CASSEGISRGAPQPQHF